This TCR beta chain was documented in a study of beta chain features in type 1 diabetes. The investigators reverse transcribed all of the isolated RNA, so they sequenced expressed TCRB transcripts. Measured with immunoSEQ multiplex PCR; TCRdb has only the in-frame clones, and not every one. The sample contains about 47,000 clones, roughly 40% of which appear only once. About 110 mL of blood, on average, came from one heparinised draw per donor. Germline V CDR1 and CDR2: SGHTA, FQGTGA. The junction had 6 bases not matched to a gene; V was cut back by 2 bases and J by 5 bases. The CDR3 spans 14 residues. This clone was seen a handful of times. Its target is not known. Findings and limits, study-wide: TCRB CDR3 length was moderately but significantly reduced in all four CD4+ subsets of Type 1 diabetes patients.

Sequenced input: stem cell memory CD4+ T cells from blood. The J gene is TRBJ2-7, the V gene TRBV7-3; 7 bases fit TRBD1. This clonotype was obtained from a man aged 25-45 years with type 1 diabetes. The DNA of the CDR3 is TGTGCCAGCAGCTTAGACAGGGTAATCAACGAGCAGTACTTC. It is translated as CASSLDRVINEQYF.